These T cell receptor beta chains were read from a single sample in a study of cytomegalovirus exposure and HLA in healthy donors. Data came from immunoSEQ multiplex PCR; TCRdb stores just in-frame clones and leaves some out. The repertoire has 160,000 or so clones, approximately 80% of them found once; the top ten carry 3.5% to 5%. Sequenced input: PBMCs. Receptors originate from a middle-aged man in good health and CMV-seronegative. The CDR3 runs from the conserved cysteine through the conserved F or W. Each record gives: D gene, J gene, V gene, CDR3 DNA, CDR3 protein. D genes are given only for firm matches.

TRBD1	TRBJ1-5	TRBV9	TGTGCCAGCAGCTCACAGGGGGCCGGTCAGCCCCAGCATTTT	CASSSQGAGQPQHF
-	TRBJ2-5	TRBV7-9	TGTGCCAGTGGCCATGGAGAGACCCAGTACTTC	CASGHGETQYF
-	TRBJ2-5	TRBV5-4	TGTGCCAGCAGCCTCAGGGCCGGCAATCAAGAGACCCAGTACTTC	CASSLRAGNQETQYF
-	TRBJ2-5	TRBV6-4	TGTGCCAGCAGCAGGGACATACAAGAGACCCAGTACTTC	CASSRDIQETQYF
TRBD1	TRBJ2-7	TRBV19	TGTGCCAGTAGTATAGGGGACAGGGCATACGAGCAGTACTTC	CASSIGDRAYEQYF
-	TRBJ1-2	TRBV9	TGTGCCAGCACTCCCTCGGGGGGCTCTGGGGGTTTCTATGGCTACACCTTC	CASTPSGGSGGFYGYTF
-	TRBJ2-2	TRBV6-6	TGTGCCAGCAGATCCGACAGACTCAACACCGGGGAGCTGTTTTTT	CASRSDRLNTGELFF
TRBD1	TRBJ2-2	TRBV6-5	TGTGCCAGCAGAAACAGGGGGATGTACACCGGGGAGCTGTTTTTT	CASRNRGMYTGELFF
TRBD2	TRBJ2-7	TRBV23-1	TGCGCCAGCAGTCCCAATCAGCATAGTCCCACTAGCGGGGTAGCCTACGAGCAGTACTTC	CASSPNQHSPTSGVAYEQYF
-	TRBJ1-6	TRBV6-5	TGTGCCAGCAGTTGGAACGGGGACTCGAATTCACCCCTCCACTTT	CASSWNGDSNSPLHF